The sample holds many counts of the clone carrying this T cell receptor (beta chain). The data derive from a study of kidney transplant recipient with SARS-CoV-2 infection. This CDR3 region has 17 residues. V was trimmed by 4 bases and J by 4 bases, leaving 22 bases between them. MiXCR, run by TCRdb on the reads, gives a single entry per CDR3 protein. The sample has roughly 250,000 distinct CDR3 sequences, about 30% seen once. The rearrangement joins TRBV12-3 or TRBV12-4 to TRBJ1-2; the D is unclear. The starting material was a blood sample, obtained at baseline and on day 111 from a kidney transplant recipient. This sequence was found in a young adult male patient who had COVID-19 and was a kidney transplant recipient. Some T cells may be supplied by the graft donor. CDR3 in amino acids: CASSYLNSFRKTYGYTF. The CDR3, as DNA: TGTGCCAGCAGTTATCTTAACAGCTTCCGAAAGACCTATGGCTACACCTTC.